This T cell receptor beta chain was sequenced for a study of a mutant IDH1 vaccine in newly diagnosed glioma. Sequenced by immunoSEQ multiplex PCR; TCRdb stores in-frame clones only, minus some. The table has tens of thousands of clones, roughly 82% seen once. Regarding this clone: What it binds is unknown.

Specified time point: week 47, end of study. The study gave 300 ug of mutant IDH1 20-mer peptide per vaccine dose, with topical imiquimod. Per germline, CDR1 MGHDK and CDR2 SYGVNS. V was trimmed by 1 base and J by 4 bases, leaving 11 bases between them. The length of the CDR3 is 15 residues. The J gene is TRBJ1-3, the V gene TRBV25-1, with no clear D. The TCR originated in a man aged 35 to 55 with glioma. Some clones in this sample may be carry-over from other donors' samples. The sample was PBMCs, taken from a glioma patient whose treatment included an IDH1 peptide vaccine. The CDR3 DNA sequence: TGTGCCAGCAGTGAATTCCCCGGGCCGGGAAACACCATATATTTT. This sequence encodes CASSEFPGPGNTIYF. Full variable domain (missing parts from reference TRBV25-1 and TRBJ1-3): EADIYQTPRYLVIGTGKKITLECSQTMGHDKMYWYQQDPGMELHLIHYSYGVNSTEKGDLSSESTVSRIRTEHFPLTLESARPSHTSQYLCASSEFPGPGNTIYFGEGSWLTVV.